The clone carrying this T cell receptor (beta chain) has more than one count but fewer than ten. The entry originates in a study of blood T cell repertoires in COVID-19. Study overall: Sites across the United States, Italy and Spain contributed samples from acute and convalescent COVID-19.

This CDR3 is built from 19 residues. Germline V gene data show CDR1 as SQVTM and CDR2 as ANQGSEA. V shed 3 bases and J 3 bases; nucleotides not matched to a gene: 15. In the authors' workflow: Nucleated cell number was recorded as an estimate derived from reference gene primer amplification. This table comes from immunoSEQ multiplex PCR, and its TCRdb copy is limited to in-frame clones, with some not included. From that table come the V and J calls and clone size; the DNA was used to work out D and trimming. The repertoire holds over 200,000 clones, with approximately 90% as singletons. The sequenced material came from peripheral blood. The receptor was isolated from a man aged 30 to 39 with COVID-19, enrolled during active disease. The chain employs TRBV29-1 and TRBJ2-3; 13 bases are a match to TRBD2. The CDR3 here is CSVDGTSGETPSGTDTQYF. The CDR3 DNA is TGCAGCGTTGATGGGACTAGCGGGGAAACCCCGAGCGGGACAGATACGCAGTATTTT.